This T cell receptor (beta chain) originates from a study of spatial heterogeneity in lung cancer. On the study more broadly: More than 70 TRACERx patients with early, untreated non-small cell lung cancer donated samples. Alpha-chain sequences were consistently detected less often than beta-chain sequences.

Specified time point: blood at routine non-recurrence follow-up after resection. Unsorted tumor, nontumor lung tissue or cryopreserved PBMC supplied the whole RNA. Each TCR cDNA molecule carried a unique molecular identifier. MiXCR was run by TCRdb on the 5' RACE reads, yielding one entry per CDR3 protein. The sample holds 95,000 to 120,000 distinct CDR3 sequences; 11% are singletons and the top ten take roughly a quarter. This clonotype was obtained from a female donor with early-stage non-small cell lung cancer. The sequenced sample was PBMCs, obtained at follow-up.

The CDR3 coding sequence is TGCAGTGCTATTCAGGGGGCTCGGTACAATGAGCAGTTCTTC. Its protein product is CSAIQGARYNEQFF. This chain joins TRBV20-1 and TRBJ2-1, with 8 bases aligning to TRBD1. In germline, CDR1 is DFQATT, CDR2 SNEGSKA (reference sequence). Trimming cost V 4 bases and J 4 bases; bases outside gene matches: 6. CDR3 length: 14 residues.